This TCR beta chain was recovered during a study of shared clonotypes between healthy human individuals (dated by TCRdb to 2020 to 2022). In the study overall: The cohort comprised a couple of women and a few men aged 18 to 49 years. Per donor, three plates each were used for CD4 naive and CD4 memory, two for CD8 naive, and one for CD8 memory. The study deeply sequenced blood TCR repertoires of about 5 healthy adults to estimate repertoire size and the extent of clonotype sharing between individuals. To increase sequencing depth and limit assay-specific biases, different laboratories used diverse techniques to prepare libraries and sequence TCR repertoires. Each donor's leukapheresis produced roughly between roughly 0.85 and 9 billion PBMCs. The investigation overall reported the following: Across a handful of donors, approximately 5% of naive CD4, roughly 3.5% of naive CD8, around 2.5% of memory CD4, and roughly 0.41% of memory CD8 clonotypes were shared. Rarefaction of sorted-subset datasets indicated incomplete sequencing despite the large sequencing depth. Naive subsets generally had larger estimated clonotype richness than memory subsets did. Pairwise subsampling led to the expectation that sequencing depth would affect the degree of clonotype sharing among donors. Because the study included a small number of donors, the genetic and exposure-history diversity represented was limited. Higher generation probabilities were observed for clonotypes shared by all four sorted-subset donors than for non-shared clonotypes. Sampling was limited to blood, and TCR repertoires in tissue likely differ from TCR repertoires in blood.

Concerning this clone itself: Its recognized antigen is unknown. Per-nucleotide qualities are absent, and no much larger clonotype sits a single base away.

CDR1 SGHRS and CDR2 YFSETQ were looked up in the germline V gene. The CDR3 covers 15 residues, taking in both the cysteine and the phenylalanine. The DNA shown is the 45-base CDR3, in frame from base 1. Trimming takes 0 bases from V and 6 bases from J, and the germline ends sit 14 bases apart. The donors were healthy, HIV-negative adults with no recently reported acute infections or vaccinations. Every donor was a Caucasian adult residing in Nashville, Tennessee, USA. CD4+ T cells were enriched by magnetic negative selection, after which naive cells were positively selected on CD45RA and the negative fraction was taken as the memory subset. After blood collection by leukapheresis, PBMCs were isolated using Ficoll-Histopaque density gradient centrifugation and then cryopreserved in the vapor phase of liquid nitrogen. Analytical flow cytometry was used to check the purity and quantity of each magnetically sorted T cell population. From each sorted fraction, genomic DNA was isolated and quantified by UV absorbance on a Nanodrop 2000c.

TCR CDR3 regions were amplified from genomic DNA by multiplex PCR using the deep immunoSEQ assay. Genomic DNA extracted from each cell subset was distributed evenly over all wells of several immunoSEQ 96-well plates, and each plate served as one replicate. For sorted subsets, 200 to 250 ng of genomic DNA, equivalent to roughly 30,000 T cell genomes, went into each replicate PCR. Purified libraries were quantified with a Qubit 3.0 fluorometer, sized on a Bioanalyzer 2100, and re-quantified with the KAPA Library Quantification kit. Each immunoSEQ 96-well plate was sequenced on its own single-read 150-cycle Illumina NextSeq 550 flow cell. For the original study's pipeline: Because only junctional sequences without quality scores were contained in the immunoSEQ output, filtering matching that applied to full-length reads could not be performed. To assign V/J genes and CDR3, sequences were annotated using PyIR, a Python wrapper for IgBLAST v1.9, with IMGT germline references. Any read was removed if the V/J assignment was weak (E-value above 1e-6), the CDR3 was missing, or the read contained stop codons, out-of-frame junctions, or ambiguous translated residues. V3J clonotypes were defined as sequences sharing the same inferred V gene, J gene, and CDR3 amino acid sequence. Percentage overlap between repertoires was calculated by dividing the number of shared unique clonotypes by the size of the smaller repertoire. Richness of each repertoire was evaluated using RTK rarefaction, the Chao1 estimator, and Recon v2.1 estimates of unobserved clonotypes. OLGA was used to compute generation probabilities for all TCRbeta clonotypes that the gDNA method yielded from several donors. TCRdb provides this immuneACCESS table in a form limited to in-frame rearrangements. Some clones are lacking; in checked studies, under half of them reflect an unresolved V gene, and why the rest are absent is not known. V, J and clone size are those of that table, while D and trimming were read from the DNA. In all, the sample holds some 2,100,000 clones, and more than 90% of those were seen once. The ten largest clones capture 0.13% of the sample.

The sequence came from a man between 18 and 35 years old in good health. The source material was naive CD4+ T cells sorted from blood. The cell subset or site label corresponds to: CD45RA+ positively selected. The chain uses TRBV5-1 and TRBJ2-3, with TRBD2 perhaps the D gene, on 6 matching bases. Here is the DNA: TGCGCCAGCAGCTTGGCCCGGGACTGGAGTGATACGCAGTATTTT. It translates to CASSLARDWSDTQYF. Where the CDR3 stops, the reference TRBV5-1 and TRBJ2-3 genes take over; the full variable domain is KAGVTQTPRYLIKTRGQQVTLSCSPISGHRSVSWYQQTPGQGLQFLFEYFSETQRNKGNFPGRFSGRQFSNSRSEMNVSTLELGDSALYLCASSLARDWSDTQYFGPGTRLTVL.